These 30 T cell receptor beta chains were sequenced from one sample in a study of vaccination and CD4 T cells after COVID-19. Indicated treatment: 10-day PBMC culture with coronavirus spike peptide pools or control peptides (ViraFEST assay). These receptors lack a known antigen. Sequenced with the Oncomine TCR Beta short-read assay was DNA taken from cultured CD4+ T cells. TCRdb used MiXCR to reprocess the PCR reads, holding one entry per CDR3 protein. The sample carries about 10,000 distinct CDR3 sequences, around 27% recorded once. The input for sequencing was CD4+ T cells from blood, cultured in vitro, taken before SARS-CoV-2 vaccination. These TCRs come from a human donor who received a COVID-19 vaccine.

This CDR3 is CATSDLAGGLDEQFF. As DNA, the CDR3 is TGTGCCACCAGTGATTTGGCGGGGGGGCTTGATGAGCAGTTCTTC. The V and J genes are TRBV24-1 and TRBJ2-1; 9 bases match TRBD2. Germline V gene sequence: CDR1 KGHDR, CDR2 SFDVKD. The CDR3 has 15 amino acids. V was clipped by 0 bases and J by 8 bases; unmatched bases: 4.

This clonotype was observed a few times. The V call is TRBV5-1, the J call TRBJ1-2, with 8 bases matching TRBD1. CDR3 length equals 17 residues. The germline V gene has CDR1 SGHRS and CDR2 YFSETQ. The trim removed 2 bases at V and 0 bases at J, leaving 9 bases unmatched. The CDR3 region is CASSLGRGRDANYGYTF. The DNA for the CDR3 is TGCGCCAGCAGCTTAGGCAGGGGGCGAGATGCTAACTATGGCTACACCTTC. Supplemented by reference TRBV5-1 and TRBJ1-2, the full variable domain reads KAGVTQTPRYLIKTRGQQVTLSCSPISGHRSVSWYQQTPGQGLQFLFEYFSETQRNKGNFPGRFSGRQFSNSRSEMNVSTLELGDSALYLCASSLGRGRDANYGYTFGSGTRLTVV.

This clonotype was detected a few times. V and J are TRBV6-2 or TRBV6-3 and TRBJ1-2; D is unclear. This CDR3 is built from 12 residues. The germline V and J ends were trimmed by 0 bases and 8 bases, with 7 bases remaining between them. The V gene's germline CDR1 is MNHEY and CDR2 SVGEGT. The CDR3 DNA reads as TGTGCCAGCAGTTACTCTCACGGAGGCTACACCTTC. It specifies CASSYSHGGYTF.

This clonotype was counted between two and nine times. J is TRBJ2-1 and V is TRBV20-1, with D possibly being TRBD1 or TRBD2 (6 bases each). Germline CDR1 is DFQATT and CDR2 is SNEGSKA (reference sequence). The CDR3 consists of 14 residues. V was cut by 3 bases and J by 6 bases, with 15 bases left in between. The CDR3 loop is CSASEGGEGNEQFF. The CDR3 DNA reads as TGCAGTGCTAGTGAGGGGGGCGAGGGCAATGAGCAGTTCTTC.

In its sample, this clonotype was seen once. The chain joins TRBV2 to TRBJ1-1; a weak D match, TRBD1 (6 bases). This CDR3 is 13 amino acids long. Trimming took 8 bases from V and 0 from J, leaving 10 bases between them. CDR1 SNHLY and CDR2 FYNNEI come from the germline V gene. The DNA for the CDR3 is TGTGCCAGCTACAGGGACATGAACACTGAAGCTTTCTTT. Protein sequence: CASYRDMNTEAFF.

The chain has TRBV21-1 and TRBJ2-2; the table names TRBD2, a call not compared with the DNA. TRBV21-1 is reported as a pseudogene. The CDR3 length is 20 residues. CDR3 coding DNA: TGTGCCAGCAGCACCCCTGAGACTAGCGGGGGGGCTTGGAACACCGGGGAGCTGTTTTTT. Its protein is CASSTPETSGGAWNTGELFF.

In regard to this clonotype: A much larger clone is a single base away; this may be a read error. The chain uses TRBV6-5 and TRBJ1-2, with D possibly matching TRBD1 (5 bases). CDR1 MNHEY and CDR2 SVGAGI come from the germline V gene. The CDR3 runs 15 residues. The CDR3, as DNA: TGTACCAGCAGTTACGATGGGCAGGGAGTCTATGGCTACACCTTC. Its translation is CTSSYDGQGVYGYTF.

This chain links TRBV20-1 with TRBJ1-1; D may be TRBD1 (5 bases). The ends were cut back, 3 bases at V and 1 base at J, with 15 bases in the middle. The CDR3 is made up of 15 amino acids. Germline CDR1 and CDR2: DFQATT and SNEGSKA (reference sequence). The CDR3 spells CSASILGRRNTEAFF. CDR3 sequence (DNA): TGCAGTGCTAGCATATTGGGGCGGAGGAACACTGAAGCTTTCTTT.

This clonotype was seen a few times. The gene calls are TRBV27 and TRBJ2-3, with TRBD1 as a possible D gene (6 bases). This CDR3 comprises 12 residues. Germline values: CDR1 MNHEY, CDR2 SMNVEV (reference sequence). V dropped 4 bases and J dropped 10 bases, with 12 bases sitting between them. Here the CDR3 DNA reads TGTGCCAGCAGTTGGGGACACGGGGCGCAGTATTTT. Its protein is CASSWGHGAQYF.

This rearrangement joins TRBV4-2 to TRBJ1-6; D is undetermined. The CDR3 loop spans 15 amino acids. V lost 0 bases and J 7 bases, leaving 10 bases between the germline ends. Germline values: CDR1 LGHNA, CDR2 YNFKEQ. In nucleotides, the CDR3 is TGTGCCAGCAGCCAAGAAATAGGGTACAATTCACCCCTCCACTTT. It codes for CASSQEIGYNSPLHF.

V usage is TRBV19 and J usage is TRBJ1-5; D is undetermined. Per the germline V gene, CDR1 is LNHDA and CDR2 is SQIVND (reference sequence). V gave up 6 bases and J gave up 3 bases, with 9 bases separating them. The CDR3 contains 13 residues. CDR3 amino acids: CASSPRNNQPQHF. CDR3 sequence (DNA): TGTGCCAGTAGCCCAAGGAACAATCAGCCCCAGCATTTT. The complete variable domain, with remaining parts taken from reference TRBV19 and TRBJ1-5, reads DGGITQSPKYLFRKEGQNVTLSCEQNLNHDAMYWYRQDPGQGLRLIYYSQIVNDFQKGDIAEGYSVSREKKESFPLTVTSAQKNPTAFYLCASSPRNNQPQHFGDGTRLSIL.

In its sample, this clonotype ranks as medium-sized. This chain connects TRBV20-1 to TRBJ1-2, with a possible D match to TRBD1 (5 bases). The germline V and J ends were trimmed by 6 bases and 2 bases, with 16 bases remaining between them. The CDR3 sequence is 14 residues long. Germline V gene data show CDR1 as DFQATT and CDR2 as SNEGSKA (reference sequence). The CDR3 is CSAGRSGTNYGYTF. CDR3 DNA: TGCAGTGCCGGGCGGTCAGGGACCAACTATGGCTACACCTTC.

This clonotype turned up a few times. The gene calls are TRBV7-6 and TRBJ2-7; D is perhaps TRBD2 (6 bases). Per germline, CDR1 SGHVS and CDR2 FNYEAQ. V lost 3 bases, J lost 7 bases, and 13 bases lay in between. The CDR3 has 13 amino acids. CDR3 sequence: CASSLSRAGEQYF. CDR3 DNA sequence: TGTGCCAGCAGCTTGAGCAGGGCGGGGGAGCAGTACTTC. The whole variable domain, remainder taken from reference TRBV7-6 and TRBJ2-7, is GAGVSQSPRYKVTKRGQDVALRCDPISGHVSLYWYRQALGQGPEFLTYFNYEAQQDKSGLPNDRFSAERPEGSISTLTIQRTEQRDSAMYRCASSLSRAGEQYFGPGTRLTVT.

The J gene is TRBJ2-5, the V gene TRBV11-2; D possibly uses TRBD1 or TRBD2 (7 bases each). The CDR3 runs 15 residues. CDR1 and CDR2 (germline): SGHAT, FQNNGV. Trimming left V 3 bases short and J 3 bases short, with 14 bases between. The CDR3 loop is CASSFRRGTEETQYF. The CDR3 region has the DNA TGTGCCAGCAGCTTCCGGCGGGGGACAGAAGAGACCCAGTACTTC. The full variable domain, rest sourced from reference TRBV11-2 and TRBJ2-5, is EAGVAQSPRYKIIEKRQSVAFWCNPISGHATLYWYQQILGQGPKLLIQFQNNGVVDDSQLPKDRFSAERLKGVDSTLKIQPAKLEDSAVYLCASSFRRGTEETQYFGPGTRLLVL.

The V call is TRBV29-1, the J call TRBJ2-7; TRBD2 matches at 8 bases. Trimming at V came to 6 bases and at J to 1 base, leaving 11 bases not matched to a gene. Germline V lookup: CDR1 SQVTM, CDR2 ANQGSEA. This CDR3 comprises 15 residues. This CDR3 is CSVMRAGAGSYEQYF. CDR3 nucleotides: TGCAGCGTGATGCGAGCGGGGGCTGGATCCTACGAGCAGTACTTC.

This rearrangement joins TRBV6-5 to TRBJ2-5; 7 nucleotides agree with TRBD2. V shed 4 bases and J 3 bases; nucleotides not matched to a gene: 11. The CDR3 contains 16 residues. Per the germline V gene, CDR1 is MNHEY and CDR2 is SVGAGI. In DNA form, the CDR3 reads TGTGCCAGCAGTTCGGGGGGATCGGGACGCAAAGAGACCCAGTACTTC. This codes for CASSSGGSGRKETQYF.

The sample holds a few counts of this clonotype. This chain joins TRBV14 and TRBJ1-2; TRBD1 matches at 8 bases. CDR3 size: 14 residues. The trim removed 4 bases at V and 6 bases at J, leaving 7 bases unmatched. Germline lookup yields CDR1 SGHDN and CDR2 FVKESK. The CDR3 DNA reads TGTGCCAGCAGCCGACGGACAGGGTGGGATGGCTACACCTTC. Its protein is CASSRRTGWDGYTF.

The chain carries TRBV15 and TRBJ2-5; TRBD1 aligns across 12 bases. This CDR3 has 15 residues. The V segment lost 3 bases and the J segment 4 bases; nucleotides outside the gene matches: 3. From germline, CDR1 is LNHNV and CDR2 YYDKDF (reference sequence). In DNA form, the CDR3 reads TGTGCCACCAGCAGGGGGACAGGGGGCCGAGAGACCCAGTACTTC. Protein sequence: CATSRGTGGRETQYF.

The V call is TRBV2, the J call TRBJ2-7, with 9 bases fitting TRBD2. The CDR3 runs to 15 residues. V lost 2 bases and J lost 2; bases outside the gene matches: 4. Germline CDR1 and CDR2: SNHLY and FYNNEI. CDR3: CASSEPQRGAYEQYF. In nucleotides, the CDR3 is TGTGCCAGCAGTGAACCCCAGCGGGGGGCCTACGAGCAGTACTTC.

This clonotype rates as medium-sized. The rearrangement uses TRBV27 and TRBJ1-2; 8 nucleotides agree with TRBD1. Looked up from germline, CDR1 is MNHEY and CDR2 is SMNVEV (reference sequence). Unmatched junction bases numbered 11, after V lost 4 bases and J lost 7 bases. The CDR3 is 15 amino acids. The chain's CDR3 is CASSSPTGTGGGYTF. The DNA for the CDR3 is TGTGCCAGCAGTTCCCCAACCGGGACAGGCGGTGGCTACACCTTC.

This clonotype has more than one count but fewer than ten. The rearrangement uses TRBV11-2 and TRBJ1-2; 8 bases agree with TRBD1. V lost 5 bases, J lost 4 bases, and 12 bases stayed unmatched. Germline V gene data show CDR1 as SGHAT and CDR2 as FQNNGV. CDR3 length: 16 amino acids. In DNA, the CDR3 is TGTGCCAGCAGCCCGAAGGCGGCAGGGGGCCGCTATGGCTACACCTTC. Encoded protein: CASSPKAAGGRYGYTF.

This clonotype was seen a handful of times. This rearrangement joins TRBV20-1 to TRBJ2-7, with 12 positions matching TRBD2. The ends lost 6 bases at V and 2 bases at J; junction bases unmatched: 8. Germline V gene lookup returns CDR1 DFQATT and CDR2 SNEGSKA (reference sequence). The CDR3 runs 15 residues. CDR3 region: CSASPLAGGTYEQYF. In nucleotides, the CDR3 is TGCAGTGCGAGTCCTCTAGCGGGGGGGACCTACGAGCAGTACTTC.

Relative to its sample, this clonotype is medium-sized. V gene TRBV6-1 combines with J gene TRBJ2-3; D gene uncertain. V was pared by 5 bases and J by 6 bases, with 15 bases between. Looked up from germline, CDR1 is MNHNS and CDR2 is SASEGT. The CDR3 is made up of 14 amino acids. In DNA form, the CDR3 reads TGTGCCAGCAGTCCCCTGACCACACCGGATACGCAGTATTTT. Amino acid sequence: CASSPLTTPDTQYF.

This clonotype has just a few counts. V gene TRBV10-3 combines with J gene TRBJ1-5; possible D gene TRBD1, 5 bases. The CDR3 extends over 15 amino acids. Germline V gene sequence: CDR1 ENHRY, CDR2 SYGVKD. Trimming took 8 bases from V and 5 from J, leaving 19 bases between them. The CDR3 is CAIGTGPPSDQPQHF. CDR3 DNA: TGTGCCATCGGCACGGGACCCCCATCGGATCAGCCCCAGCATTTT.

V usage is TRBV19 and J usage is TRBJ2-3; 14 bases map to TRBD2. V gave up 4 bases and J gave up 7 bases; unmatched junction bases: 10. CDR3 length equals 17 residues. In germline, CDR1 is LNHDA, CDR2 SQIVND (reference sequence). In DNA form, the CDR3 reads TGTGCCAGTAGTACCCTGCGACTAGCGGGGGGGCCCAATACGCAGTATTTT. Amino acid sequence: CASSTLRLAGGPNTQYF.

There are a few counts of this clonotype. The chain joins TRBV24-1 to TRBJ1-3, with D maybe TRBD1 (5 bases). The germline V gene encodes CDR1 KGHDR and CDR2 SFDVKD. V was clipped by 2 bases and J by 3 bases, with 10 bases between them. This CDR3 is built from 15 residues. The CDR3 is CATSDSGRFGNTIYF. The CDR3 nucleotides are TGTGCCACCAGTGATTCAGGGAGGTTTGGAAACACCATATATTTT.

This clonotype appeared a few times. This chain links TRBV24-1 with TRBJ2-3; TRBD2 agrees at 12 bases. Unmatched junction bases numbered 5, after V lost 4 bases and J lost 4 bases. CDR1 and CDR2 from the germline V gene are KGHDR and SFDVKD. The length of the CDR3 is 16 residues. This CDR3 is CATSDPSGGVADTQYF. CDR3 DNA: TGTGCCACCAGTGACCCTAGCGGGGGGGTAGCAGATACGCAGTATTTT.

This clonotype was found a few times. The V gene is TRBV7-2, the J gene TRBJ2-3; D may be TRBD1 or TRBD2 (5 bases each). Germline loops: CDR1 SGHTA, CDR2 FQGNSA. CDR3 length: 16 amino acids. The V gene lost 1 base and the J gene lost 0 bases, with 11 bases spanning the gap. The CDR3 DNA follows: TGTGCCAGCAGCTTAGATCGGGGCCCAAGCACAGATACGCAGTATTTT. The encoded protein is CASSLDRGPSTDTQYF.

This clonotype was seen only a few times. The chain carries TRBV23-1 and TRBJ2-5; no reliable D call. Being an ORF, TRBV23-1 has a function that is uncertain. V was trimmed by 0 bases and J by 5 bases, leaving 10 bases between them. The CDR3 extends over 14 amino acids. The CDR3 is CASSQSSLRETQYF. The CDR3 DNA reads as TGCGCCAGCAGTCAATCTAGTTTAAGGGAGACCCAGTACTTC.

In this sample, this clonotype turned up a few times. The chain combines TRBV25-1 with TRBJ2-5; tentative D call: TRBD2 (5 bases). Germline loops: CDR1 MGHDK, CDR2 SYGVNS. V gave up 1 base and J gave up 1 base, with 16 bases separating them. The CDR3 runs to 17 residues. The CDR3 protein is CASSESKGRGIQETQYF. The CDR3 DNA sequence: TGTGCCAGCAGTGAATCGAAAGGGCGAGGGATCCAAGAGACCCAGTACTTC.